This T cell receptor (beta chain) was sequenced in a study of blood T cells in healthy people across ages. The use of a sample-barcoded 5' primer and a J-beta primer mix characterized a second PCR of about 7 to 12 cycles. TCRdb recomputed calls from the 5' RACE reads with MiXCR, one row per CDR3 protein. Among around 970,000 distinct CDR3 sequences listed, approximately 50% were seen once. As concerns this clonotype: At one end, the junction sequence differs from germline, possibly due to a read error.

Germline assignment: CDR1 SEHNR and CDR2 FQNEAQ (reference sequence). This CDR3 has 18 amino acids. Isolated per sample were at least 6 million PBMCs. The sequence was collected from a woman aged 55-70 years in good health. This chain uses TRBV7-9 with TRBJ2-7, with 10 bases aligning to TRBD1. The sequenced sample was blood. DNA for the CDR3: TGTGCCAGCAGCGTAGCTACTAACCGGGACAGGGGATTCAATGAGCAGTACTTC. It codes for CASSVATNRDRGFNEQYF.